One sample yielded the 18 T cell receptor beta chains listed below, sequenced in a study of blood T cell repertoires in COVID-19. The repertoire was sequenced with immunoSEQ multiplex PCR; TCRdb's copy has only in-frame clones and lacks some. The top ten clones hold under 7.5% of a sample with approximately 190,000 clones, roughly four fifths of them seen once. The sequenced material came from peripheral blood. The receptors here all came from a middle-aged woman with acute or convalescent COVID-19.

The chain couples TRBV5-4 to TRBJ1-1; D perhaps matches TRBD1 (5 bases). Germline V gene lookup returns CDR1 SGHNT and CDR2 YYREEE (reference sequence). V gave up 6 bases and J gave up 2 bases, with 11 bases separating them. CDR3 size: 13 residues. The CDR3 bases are TGTGCCAGCAACCTACAGGACAACACTGAAGCTTTCTTT. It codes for CASNLQDNTEAFF.

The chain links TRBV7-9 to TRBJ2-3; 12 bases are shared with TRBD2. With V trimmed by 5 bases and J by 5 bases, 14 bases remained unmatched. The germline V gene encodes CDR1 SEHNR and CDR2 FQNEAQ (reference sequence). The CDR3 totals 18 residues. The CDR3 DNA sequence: TGTGCCAGCAGCCCCATGGCCCCTAGCGGGGGGGAGGGAGATACGCAGTATTTT. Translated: CASSPMAPSGGEGDTQYF.

The CDR3 reads CASSRDTHNEQFF. DNA of the CDR3: TGTGCCAGCAGCCGGGACACCCACAATGAGCAGTTCTTC. The chain uses TRBV2 and TRBJ2-1; the D gene is possibly TRBD1 (6 bases). The CDR3 is 13 amino acids. Trimming shortened V by 6 bases and J by 5 bases, and 11 bases separated the two germline ends. Germline values: CDR1 SNHLY, CDR2 FYNNEI.

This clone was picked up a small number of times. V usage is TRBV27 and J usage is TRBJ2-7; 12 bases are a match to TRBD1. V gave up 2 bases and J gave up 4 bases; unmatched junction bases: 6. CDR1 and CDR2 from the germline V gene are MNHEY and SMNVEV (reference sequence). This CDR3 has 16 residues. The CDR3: CASSLMGTGGGYEQYF. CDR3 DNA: TGTGCCAGCAGTTTAATGGGGACAGGGGGCGGGTACGAGCAGTACTTC.

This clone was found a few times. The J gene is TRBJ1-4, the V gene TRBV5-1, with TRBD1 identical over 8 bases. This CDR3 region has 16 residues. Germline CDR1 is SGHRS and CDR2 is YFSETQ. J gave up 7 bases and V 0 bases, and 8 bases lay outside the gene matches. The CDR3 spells CASSLVGDRMGEKLFF. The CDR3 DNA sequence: TGCGCCAGCAGCTTGGTGGGGGACAGGATGGGTGAAAAACTGTTTTTT.

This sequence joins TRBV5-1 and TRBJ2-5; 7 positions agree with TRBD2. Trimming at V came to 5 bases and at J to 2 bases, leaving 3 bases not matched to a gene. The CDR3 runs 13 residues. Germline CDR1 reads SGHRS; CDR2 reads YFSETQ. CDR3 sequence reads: CASSRGEQETQYF. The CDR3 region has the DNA TGCGCCAGCAGTCGGGGGGAACAAGAGACCCAGTACTTC. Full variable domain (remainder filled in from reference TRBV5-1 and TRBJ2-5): KAGVTQTPRYLIKTRGQQVTLSCSPISGHRSVSWYQQTPGQGLQFLFEYFSETQRNKGNFPGRFSGRQFSNSRSEMNVSTLELGDSALYLCASSRGEQETQYFGPGTRLLVL.

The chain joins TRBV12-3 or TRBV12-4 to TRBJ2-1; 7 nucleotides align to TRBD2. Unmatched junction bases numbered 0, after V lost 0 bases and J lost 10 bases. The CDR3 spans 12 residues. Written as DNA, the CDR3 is TGTGCCAGCAGTTTAGCGGGAGGGGAGCAGTTCTTC. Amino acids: CASSLAGGEQFF.

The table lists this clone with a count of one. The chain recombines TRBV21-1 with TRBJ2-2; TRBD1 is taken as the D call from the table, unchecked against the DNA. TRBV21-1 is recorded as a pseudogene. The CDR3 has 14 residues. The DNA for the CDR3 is TGTGCCAGCAGCAAAGAGGGGGCTCCCGGGGAGCTGTTTTTT. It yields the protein CASSKEGAPGELFF.

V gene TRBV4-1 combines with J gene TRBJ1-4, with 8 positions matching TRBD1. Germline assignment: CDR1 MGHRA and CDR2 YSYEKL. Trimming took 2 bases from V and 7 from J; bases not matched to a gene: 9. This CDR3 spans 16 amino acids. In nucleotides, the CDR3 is TGCGCCAGCAGCCAACTGTCCGGGACAGGTTCTGAAAAACTGTTTTTT. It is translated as CASSQLSGTGSEKLFF.

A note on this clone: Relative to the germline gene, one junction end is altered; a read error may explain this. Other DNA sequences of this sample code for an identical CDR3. For the CDR3, the DNA is TGTGCCAGCTCACCGGGACTAGCGAATACCGGGGAGCTGTTTTTT. This gives the protein CASSPGLANTGELFF. The chain recombines TRBV18 with TRBJ2-2; 10 bases line up with TRBD2. The CDR3 has 15 residues. The germline V gene has CDR1 KGHSH and CDR2 LQKENI.

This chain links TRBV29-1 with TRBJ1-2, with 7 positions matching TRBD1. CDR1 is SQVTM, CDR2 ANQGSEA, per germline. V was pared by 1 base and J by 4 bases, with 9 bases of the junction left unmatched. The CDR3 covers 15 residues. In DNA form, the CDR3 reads TGCAGCGTTGAAGCAACAGGGGTTAGCTCCTATGGCTACACCTTC. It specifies CSVEATGVSSYGYTF.

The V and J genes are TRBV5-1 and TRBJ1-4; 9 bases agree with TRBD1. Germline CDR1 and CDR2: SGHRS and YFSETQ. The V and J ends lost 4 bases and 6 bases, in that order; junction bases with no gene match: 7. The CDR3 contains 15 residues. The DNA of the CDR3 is TGCGCCAGCAGCAACACAGGGGGCGGGCATGAAAAACTGTTTTTT. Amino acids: CASSNTGGGHEKLFF.

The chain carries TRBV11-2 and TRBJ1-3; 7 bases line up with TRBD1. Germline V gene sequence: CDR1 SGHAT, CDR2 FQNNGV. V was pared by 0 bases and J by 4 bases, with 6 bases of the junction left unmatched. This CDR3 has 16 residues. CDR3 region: CASSLDGRGSGNTIYF. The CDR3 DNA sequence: TGTGCCAGCAGCTTAGATGGCAGGGGGTCGGGAAACACCATATATTTT.

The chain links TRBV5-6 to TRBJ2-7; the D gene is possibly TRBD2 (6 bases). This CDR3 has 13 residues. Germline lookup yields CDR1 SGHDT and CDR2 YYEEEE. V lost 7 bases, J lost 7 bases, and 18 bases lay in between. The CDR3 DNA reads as TGTGCCAGCCGGGGCGGGGCCCGTAGGGAGCAGTACTTC. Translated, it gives CASRGGARREQYF. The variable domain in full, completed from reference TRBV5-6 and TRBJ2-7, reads DAGVTQSPTHLIKTRGQQVTLRCSPKSGHDTVSWYQQALGQGPQFIFQYYEEEERQRGNFPDRFSGHQFPNYSSELNVNALLLGDSALYLCASRGGARREQYFGPGTRLTVT.

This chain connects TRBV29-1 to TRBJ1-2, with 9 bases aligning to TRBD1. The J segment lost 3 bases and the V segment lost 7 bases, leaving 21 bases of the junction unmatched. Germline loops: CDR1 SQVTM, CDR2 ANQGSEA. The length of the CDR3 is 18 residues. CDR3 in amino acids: CSAKTTFMTGGNDYGYTF. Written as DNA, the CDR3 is TGCAGCGCCAAAACCACCTTCATGACAGGGGGGAATGACTATGGCTACACCTTC.

CDR3 bases: TGTGCCAGCAGCCCAATGGACAGGGGTCCTCAGCCCCAGCATTTT. Its protein is CASSPMDRGPQPQHF. The chain combines TRBV7-2 with TRBJ1-5; 9 bases fit TRBD1. This CDR3 is built from 15 residues. Germline V gene lookup returns CDR1 SGHTA and CDR2 FQGNSA. Trimming cost V 5 bases and J 6 bases; bases outside gene matches: 8.

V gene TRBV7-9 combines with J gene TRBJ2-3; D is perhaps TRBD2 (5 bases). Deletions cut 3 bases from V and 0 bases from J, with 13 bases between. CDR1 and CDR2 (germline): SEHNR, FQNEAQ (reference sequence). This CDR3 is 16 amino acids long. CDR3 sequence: CASSLAGGASTDTQYF. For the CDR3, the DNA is TGTGCCAGCAGCTTGGCGGGTGGTGCTAGCACAGATACGCAGTATTTT.

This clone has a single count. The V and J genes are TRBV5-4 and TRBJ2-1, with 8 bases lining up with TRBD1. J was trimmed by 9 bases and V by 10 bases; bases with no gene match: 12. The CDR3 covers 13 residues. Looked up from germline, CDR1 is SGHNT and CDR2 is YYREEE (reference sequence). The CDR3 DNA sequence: TGTGCCTGGCAGGGGCAGGGGGCAGCTGAGCAGTTCTTC. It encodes CAWQGQGAAEQFF. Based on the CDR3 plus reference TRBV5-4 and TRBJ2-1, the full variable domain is ETGVTQSPTHLIKTRGQQVTLRCSSQSGHNTVSWYQQALGQGPQFIFQYYREEENGRGNFPPRFSGLQFPNYSSELNVNALELDDSALYLCAWQGQGAAEQFFGPGTRLTVL.